Described below is a single T cell receptor beta chain sequence and its context. The sample comes from a study of blood T cell repertoires in COVID-19. Study-level background: The United States, Italy and Spain supplied acute and convalescent COVID-19 samples. T cells, B-cell-depleted T cells, or PBMCs provided the cDNA or gDNA that served as material.

Per the study methods: Amplification of reference gene primers provided the estimated nucleated cell counts. The method was immunoSEQ multiplex PCR; TCRdb's version includes in-frame clones alone and lacks a portion of them. The D gene and trimming were derived from the DNA, and the V and J assignments and clone size from that table. The table has fewer than 150,000 clones, 87% seen once. V was pared by 5 bases and J by 2 bases, with 3 bases of the junction left unmatched. The CDR3 is 13 amino acids. Germline CDR1 SGHKS, CDR2 YYEKEE (reference sequence). The TCR was taken from a woman in her 70s with acute or convalescent COVID-19. The genes are TRBV5-5 and TRBJ1-1, with 7 bases lining up with TRBD1. Sequenced sample: peripheral blood. DNA for the CDR3: TGTGCCAGCAGTTGGGACAGTAACACTGAAGCTTTCTTT. Protein: CASSWDSNTEAFF.